Below, 2 T cell receptor beta chains from the same sample are listed, as sequenced in a study of ipilimumab plus nivolumab after autologous stem cell transplantation. Repertoires were generated with immunoSEQ multiplex PCR, while TCRdb's copy carries only in-frame clones and drops some. The table shows 13,000 to 15,000 clones, with roughly 74% occurring only once. The sample was PBMCs, taken in a trial of ipilimumab plus nivolumab as post-transplant consolidation. These receptors were obtained from a male donor with primary mediastinal lymphoma.

This rearrangement joins TRBV5-4 to TRBJ2-7, with D perhaps matching TRBD2 (5 bases). CDR3 length: 14 amino acids. Per germline, CDR1 SGHNT and CDR2 YYREEE (reference sequence). With 4 bases removed from V and 0 bases from J, the gap between germline ends came to 11 bases. CDR3 nucleotide sequence: TGTGCCAGCAGCCTAGCTAGTCGCTCCTACGAGCAGTACTTC. Its translation is CASSLASRSYEQYF. Drawing the rest from reference TRBV5-4 and TRBJ2-7, the complete variable domain is ETGVTQSPTHLIKTRGQQVTLRCSSQSGHNTVSWYQQALGQGPQFIFQYYREEENGRGNFPPRFSGLQFPNYSSELNVNALELDDSALYLCASSLASRSYEQYFGPGTRLTVT.

In nucleotides, the CDR3 is TGTGCCAGCAGCTCTACAGGTAGAGGACAGGGAACCTACGAGCAGTACTTC. It specifies CASSSTGRGQGTYEQYF. V is TRBV5-4 and J is TRBJ2-7, with 8 positions matching TRBD1. There are 17 residues in the CDR3. V was clipped by 3 bases and J by 2 bases; unmatched bases: 13. CDR1 and CDR2 from the germline V gene are SGHNT and YYREEE (reference sequence). The complete variable domain, with remaining parts taken from reference TRBV5-4 and TRBJ2-7, reads ETGVTQSPTHLIKTRGQQVTLRCSSQSGHNTVSWYQQALGQGPQFIFQYYREEENGRGNFPPRFSGLQFPNYSSELNVNALELDDSALYLCASSSTGRGQGTYEQYFGPGTRLTVT.